This T cell receptor (beta chain) was recovered during a study of cytomegalovirus exposure and HLA in healthy donors. Notes on the study in general: A classifier reportedly called cytomegalovirus status with high sensitivity and specificity. Later analysis revealed greater clonal expansion in HLA-associated TCR beta chains than in equally common others.

This clone showed up just a few times. Its target is unknown. Its ends do not fully match the called genes, so a read error is possible. The CDR3 covers 12 residues. Germline CDR1 reads SEHNR; CDR2 reads FQNEAQ (reference sequence). Primers: 60 Vbeta forward and 13 Jbeta reverse. The method was immunoSEQ multiplex PCR; TCRdb's version includes in-frame clones alone and lacks a portion of them. The repertoire consists of some 130,000 clones, with 76% occurring once and the leading ten covering about 1.7%. This receptor was obtained from a female donor in good health and CMV-seropositive. The genes are TRBV7-9 and TRBJ1-5; no clear D gene. Sequenced: PBMCs. CDR3 sequence reads: CSSSLDFQPQHF. The CDR3 DNA reads TGTTCCAGCAGCTTAGACTTCCAGCCCCAGCATTTT.